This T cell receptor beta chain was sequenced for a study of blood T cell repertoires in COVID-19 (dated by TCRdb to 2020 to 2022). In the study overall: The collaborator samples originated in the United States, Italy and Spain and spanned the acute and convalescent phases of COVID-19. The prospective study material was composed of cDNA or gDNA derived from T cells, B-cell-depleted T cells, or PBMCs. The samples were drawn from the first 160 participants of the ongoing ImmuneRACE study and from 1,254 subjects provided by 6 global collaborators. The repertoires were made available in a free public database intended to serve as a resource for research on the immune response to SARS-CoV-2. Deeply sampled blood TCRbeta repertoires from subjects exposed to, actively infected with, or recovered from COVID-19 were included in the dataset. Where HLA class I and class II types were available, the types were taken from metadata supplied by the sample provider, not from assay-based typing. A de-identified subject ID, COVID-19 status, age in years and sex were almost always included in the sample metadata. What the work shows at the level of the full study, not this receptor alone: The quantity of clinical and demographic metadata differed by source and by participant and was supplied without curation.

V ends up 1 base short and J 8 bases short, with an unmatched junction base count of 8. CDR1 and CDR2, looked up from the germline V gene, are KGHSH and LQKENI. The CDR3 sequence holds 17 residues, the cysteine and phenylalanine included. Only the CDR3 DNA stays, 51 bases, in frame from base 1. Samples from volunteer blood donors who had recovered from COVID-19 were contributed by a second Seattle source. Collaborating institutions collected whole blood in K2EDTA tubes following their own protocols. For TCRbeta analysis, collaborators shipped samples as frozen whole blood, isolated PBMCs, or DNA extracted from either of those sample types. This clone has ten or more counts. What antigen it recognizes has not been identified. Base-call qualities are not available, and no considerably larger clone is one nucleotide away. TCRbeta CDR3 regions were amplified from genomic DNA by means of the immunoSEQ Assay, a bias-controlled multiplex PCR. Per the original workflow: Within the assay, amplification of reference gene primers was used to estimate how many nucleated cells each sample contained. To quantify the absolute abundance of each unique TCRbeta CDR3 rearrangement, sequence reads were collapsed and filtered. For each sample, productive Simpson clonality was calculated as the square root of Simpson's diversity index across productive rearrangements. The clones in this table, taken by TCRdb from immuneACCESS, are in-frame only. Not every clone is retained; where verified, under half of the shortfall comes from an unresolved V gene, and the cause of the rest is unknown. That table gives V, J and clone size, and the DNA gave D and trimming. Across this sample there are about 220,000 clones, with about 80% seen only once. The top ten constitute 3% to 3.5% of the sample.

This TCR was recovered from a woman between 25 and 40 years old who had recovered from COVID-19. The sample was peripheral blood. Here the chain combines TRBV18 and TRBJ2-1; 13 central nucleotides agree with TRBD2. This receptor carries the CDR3 CASSPLLLAGGSDEQFF. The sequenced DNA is TGTGCCAGCTCACCACTGTTACTAGCGGGAGGGTCGGATGAGCAGTTCTTC.